The clone carrying this T cell receptor beta chain was seen more than once but under ten times. These data belong to a study of blood T cell repertoires in COVID-19. About the research overall: Samples taken during acute and convalescent COVID-19 were collected in the United States, Italy and Spain.

In germline, CDR1 is SNHLY, CDR2 FYNNEI. With 4 bases removed from V and 2 bases from J, the gap between germline ends came to 12 bases. This CDR3 comprises 15 residues. Sequenced by immunoSEQ multiplex PCR; TCRdb stores in-frame clones only, minus some. The sample holds about 36,000 clones, 87% seen once. The sequence was obtained from a man in his sixties with acute or convalescent COVID-19. The V and J genes are TRBV2 and TRBJ2-1; D may be TRBD2 (6 bases). The sequenced material came from peripheral blood. CDR3 DNA sequence: TGTGCCAGCAGTGCGAGCGGGTTGACCTACAATGAGCAGTTCTTC. Amino acid sequence: CASSASGLTYNEQFF.